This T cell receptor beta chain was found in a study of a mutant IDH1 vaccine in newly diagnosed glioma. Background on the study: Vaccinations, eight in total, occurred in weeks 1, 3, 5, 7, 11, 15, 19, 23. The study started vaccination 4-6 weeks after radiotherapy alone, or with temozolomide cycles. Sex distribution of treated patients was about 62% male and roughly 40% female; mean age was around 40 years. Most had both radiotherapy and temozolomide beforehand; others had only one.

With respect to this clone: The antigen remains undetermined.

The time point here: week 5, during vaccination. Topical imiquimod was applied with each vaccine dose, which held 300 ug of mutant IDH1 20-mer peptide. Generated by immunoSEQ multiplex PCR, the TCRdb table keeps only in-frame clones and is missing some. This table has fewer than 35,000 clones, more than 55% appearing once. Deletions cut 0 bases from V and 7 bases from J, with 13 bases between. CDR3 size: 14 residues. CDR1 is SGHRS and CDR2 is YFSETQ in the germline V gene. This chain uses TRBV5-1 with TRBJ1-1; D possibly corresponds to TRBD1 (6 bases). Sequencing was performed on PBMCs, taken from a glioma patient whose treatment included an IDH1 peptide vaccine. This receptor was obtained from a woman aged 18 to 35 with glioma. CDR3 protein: CASSLVGGPREAFF. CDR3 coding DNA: TGCGCCAGCAGCTTGGTAGGGGGGCCGCGTGAAGCTTTCTTT. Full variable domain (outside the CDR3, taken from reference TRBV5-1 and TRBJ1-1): KAGVTQTPRYLIKTRGQQVTLSCSPISGHRSVSWYQQTPGQGLQFLFEYFSETQRNKGNFPGRFSGRQFSNSRSEMNVSTLELGDSALYLCASSLVGGPREAFFGQGTRLTVV.